The clone carrying this T cell receptor beta chain was detected many times. Its cognate antigen is unknown. This entry is derived from a study of T cell repertoires in cytomegalovirus infection. Study details: Public TCR beta signature analysis indicated the presence of both CMV infection and matching HLA type. General study results and limits: Cumulative public TCR beta family frequency identified carriers of CMV plus the relevant HLA. What dominated the ex vivo response were HLA-C-restricted CMV-specific TCR beta clonotypes.

TCRdb reprocessed the reads with MiXCR, giving one entry per CDR3 protein. This sample has 150,000 to 160,000 distinct CDR3 sequences, with roughly a quarter found just once. The germline gives CDR1 SGHTA, CDR2 FQGNSA. This CDR3 region has 11 residues. V was clipped by 7 bases and J by 7 bases, with 9 bases between them. This clonotype was sampled from a human donor in good health (CMV status not recorded). Some clones in this sample may be carry-over from other donors' samples. The sequenced material came from PBMCs. The rearrangement links TRBV7-2 to TRBJ2-3, with D perhaps TRBD2 (5 bases). CDR3 amino acids: CASTGSYTQYF. DNA for the CDR3: TGTGCCAGCACGGGGAGTTATACGCAGTATTTT.